What follows are 28 T cell receptor beta chains derived from one specimen sequenced in a study of technical replicates of blood from a handful of donors. The table came from immunoSEQ multiplex PCR; TCRdb's copy has only in-frame clones and leaves some out. In the table there are about 59,000 clones, roughly 93% of which are singletons. What was sequenced was PBMCs. These receptors were taken from a human donor in good health. Some clones in this sample may be carry-over from other donors' samples.

This chain links TRBV7-3 with TRBJ2-3; 10 nucleotides align to TRBD2. The CDR3 is 17 residues long. Germline V gene lookup returns CDR1 SGHTA and CDR2 FQGTGA. Trimming removed 5 bases from V and 0 bases from J; junction bases left unmatched: 8. The CDR3 nucleotides read TGTGCCAGCAGCCCAAACGGGGGACTAGCGAGCACAGATACGCAGTATTTT. This gives the protein CASSPNGGLASTDTQYF.

V usage is TRBV27 and J usage is TRBJ1-4, with D possibly being TRBD1 (6 bases). Germline V gives CDR1 MNHEY, CDR2 SMNVEV (reference sequence). V was cut by 2 bases and J by 6 bases, with 13 bases left in between. CDR3 length equals 15 residues. The CDR3 DNA reads TGTGCCAGCAGTTTAACAGGGTTCGTTCATGAAAAACTGTTTTTT. As protein: CASSLTGFVHEKLFF. Full variable domain (missing parts from reference TRBV27 and TRBJ1-4): EAQVTQNPRYLITVTGKKLTVTCSQNMNHEYMSWYRQDPGLGLRQIYYSMNVEVTDKGDVPEGYKVSRKEKRNFPLILESPSPNQTSLYFCASSLTGFVHEKLFFGSGTQLSVL.

The chain recombines TRBV5-1 with TRBJ2-3, with 13 bases that match TRBD2. Trimming cost V 0 bases and J 4 bases; bases outside gene matches: 2. Germline V lookup: CDR1 SGHRS, CDR2 YFSETQ. This CDR3 has 16 amino acids. CDR3 residues: CASSLGTSGSSDTQYF. CDR3 nucleotide sequence: TGCGCCAGCAGCTTGGGGACTAGCGGGAGTTCAGATACGCAGTATTTT.

The rearrangement joins TRBV30 to TRBJ2-3; TRBD2 matches at 10 bases. CDR1 and CDR2 from the germline V gene are GTSNPN and SVGIG (reference sequence). V lost 4 bases and J lost 4; bases outside the gene matches: 14. The CDR3 totals 17 residues. In DNA, the CDR3 is TGTGCCTGGACCCCAGGGGCTAGCGGGAGACGTCCAGATACGCAGTATTTT. It encodes CAWTPGASGRRPDTQYF. Complete variable domain (other parts from reference TRBV30 and TRBJ2-3): SQTIHQWPATLVQPVGSPLSLECTVEGTSNPNLYWYRQAAGRGLQLLFYSVGIGQISSEVPQNLSASRPQDRQFILSSKKLLLSDSGFYLCAWTPGASGRRPDTQYFGPGTRLTVL.

This chain uses TRBV7-9 with TRBJ1-2, with TRBD1 identical over 9 bases. The germline V gene encodes CDR1 SEHNR and CDR2 FQNEAQ (reference sequence). This CDR3 is 15 amino acids long. Germline trimming cut 4 bases from V and 3 bases from J; bases unmatched to any gene: 6. The CDR3 is CASSSLRDRDYGYTF. CDR3 DNA sequence: TGTGCCAGCAGCTCCCTCCGGGACAGGGACTATGGCTACACCTTC. The whole variable domain, filled in from reference TRBV7-9 and TRBJ1-2, reads DTGVSQNPRHKITKRGQNVTFRCDPISEHNRLYWYRQTLGQGPEFLTYFQNEAQLEKSRLLSDRFSAERPKGSFSTLEIQRTEQGDSAMYLCASSSLRDRDYGYTFGSGTRLTVV.

This chain joins TRBV9 and TRBJ1-2, with D tentatively TRBD1 (6 bases). Trimming took 2 bases from V and 2 from J, leaving 10 bases between them. The CDR3 contains 14 residues. CDR1 and CDR2 from the germline V gene are SGDLS and YYNGEE. In nucleotides, the CDR3 is TGTGCCAGCAGCGTGTATACAGGGAACTATGGCTACACCTTC. Translating it yields CASSVYTGNYGYTF. Full variable domain (missing parts from reference TRBV9 and TRBJ1-2): DSGVTQTPKHLITATGQRVTLRCSPRSGDLSVYWYQQSLDQGLQFLIQYYNGEERAKGNILERFSAQQFPDLHSELNLSSLELGDSALYFCASSVYTGNYGYTFGSGTRLTVV.

The rearrangement uses TRBV18 and TRBJ2-3, with 9 nucleotides matching TRBD1. Germline V CDR1 and CDR2: KGHSH, LQKENI. The CDR3 totals 17 residues. V was pared by 1 base and J by 2 bases, with 7 bases of the junction left unmatched. The CDR3 protein is CASSPLPGTGLTDTQYF. CDR3 nucleotides: TGTGCCAGCTCACCACTCCCTGGGACAGGGCTCACAGATACGCAGTATTTT.

The chain combines TRBV9 with TRBJ2-2, with TRBD2 matching 13 bases. Germline CDR1 and CDR2: SGDLS and YYNGEE. There are 18 residues in the CDR3. V was pared by 0 bases and J by 5 bases, with 7 bases of the junction left unmatched. The CDR3 here is CASSVATTSGRGTGELFF. CDR3 nucleotides: TGTGCCAGCAGCGTAGCTACAACTAGCGGGAGGGGAACCGGGGAGCTGTTTTTT.

This clone was seen once. The rearrangement uses TRBV4-3 and TRBJ2-1, with TRBD2 matching 10 bases. The germline gives CDR1 LGHNA, CDR2 YSLEER. The trim removed 0 bases at V and 9 bases at J, leaving 11 bases unmatched. The CDR3 runs to 17 residues. This chain's CDR3 is CASSQDLGLALVFEQFF. CDR3 coding DNA: TGCGCCAGCAGCCAAGATTTGGGACTAGCGCTAGTTTTTGAGCAGTTCTTC.

In its sample, this clone was seen once. The chain joins TRBV30 to TRBJ2-7; maybe TRBD1 (6 bases). V was shortened by 0 bases and J by 4 bases, with 16 bases between the two germline ends. The CDR3 consists of 15 residues. Germline values: CDR1 GTSNPN, CDR2 SVGIG (reference sequence). The CDR3 sequence: CAWSVEAGEFYEQYF. DNA of the CDR3: TGTGCCTGGAGTGTAGAGGCAGGGGAGTTTTACGAGCAGTACTTC.

The chain joins TRBV29-1 to TRBJ1-1; D is undetermined. Germline V gives CDR1 SQVTM, CDR2 ANQGSEA. Trimming left V 0 bases short and J 4 bases short, with 9 bases between. This CDR3 comprises 13 residues. The CDR3 nucleotides are TGCAGCGTTGAAGAGCCCCGAGGCACTGAAGCTTTCTTT. Translation: CSVEEPRGTEAFF.

The genes are TRBV7-6 and TRBJ1-2, with a weak D call TRBD1 (5 bases). This CDR3 is 13 amino acids long. The germline gives CDR1 SGHVS, CDR2 FNYEAQ. Trimming cost V 6 bases and J 7 bases, with 15 bases left between them. CDR3 region: CASRDGTVSGYTF. DNA of the CDR3: TGTGCCAGCAGAGACGGGACTGTGAGTGGCTACACCTTC.

The chain uses TRBV25-1 and TRBJ1-2; possibly TRBD1 for D (6 bases). Germline CDR1 and CDR2: MGHDK and SYGVNS. V lost 5 bases and J 2 bases, leaving 9 bases between the germline ends. The length of the CDR3 is 13 residues. The CDR3 loop is CASSKTGNYGYTF. The CDR3 DNA reads as TGTGCCAGCAGTAAAACAGGGAACTATGGCTACACCTTC.

On this clone itself: This sample includes further DNA sequences coding for the same CDR3. This chain joins TRBV9 and TRBJ2-7; 14 positions match TRBD2. This CDR3 is 16 amino acids long. Germline V gene lookup returns CDR1 SGDLS and CDR2 YYNGEE. The V segment lost 2 bases and the J segment 3 bases; nucleotides outside the gene matches: 4. The CDR3 reads CASSVGLAGGIYEQYF. CDR3 nucleotide sequence: TGTGCCAGCAGCGTCGGACTAGCGGGAGGAATCTACGAGCAGTACTTC.

The chain employs TRBV9 and TRBJ1-2, with 8 bases matching TRBD1. V dropped 4 bases and J dropped 5; count of bases not matched to a gene: 10. Germline CDR1 reads SGDLS; CDR2 reads YYNGEE. The CDR3 is 15 amino acids. CDR3 region: CASSPRTGIGYGYTF. CDR3 nucleotide sequence: TGTGCCAGCAGCCCCCGGACAGGGATTGGGTATGGCTACACCTTC.

V gene TRBV5-6 combines with J gene TRBJ2-1, with 7 bases matching TRBD2. Germline V gives CDR1 SGHDT, CDR2 YYEEEE. V gave up 4 bases and J gave up 9 bases; unmatched junction bases: 7. The CDR3 extends over 13 amino acids. The chain's CDR3 is CASSPVGGSEQFF. As DNA, the CDR3 is TGTGCCAGCAGCCCCGTGGGGGGGAGTGAGCAGTTCTTC. Combining the CDR3 with reference TRBV5-6 and TRBJ2-1 gives the whole variable domain DAGVTQSPTHLIKTRGQQVTLRCSPKSGHDTVSWYQQALGQGPQFIFQYYEEEERQRGNFPDRFSGHQFPNYSSELNVNALLLGDSALYLCASSPVGGSEQFFGPGTRLTVL.

The CDR3 nucleotides are TGTGCCAGTAGTATGGGGCAAACTTTCACAGATACGCAGTATTTT. Protein product: CASSMGQTFTDTQYF. The genes are TRBV19 and TRBJ2-3; weak D call: TRBD1 (5 bases). There are 15 residues in the CDR3. CDR1 is LNHDA, CDR2 SQIVND, per germline (reference sequence). V was shortened by 3 bases and J by 2 bases, with 12 bases between the two germline ends.

This rearrangement joins TRBV5-1 to TRBJ1-2; D possibly corresponds to TRBD1 (5 bases). Looked up from germline, CDR1 is SGHRS and CDR2 is YFSETQ. This CDR3 is 14 amino acids long. The V end was cut by 4 bases, the J end by 5 bases, with 15 bases between. CDR3 amino acids: CASSEEQGRYGYTF. The CDR3, as DNA: TGCGCCAGCAGCGAGGAGCAGGGAAGATATGGCTACACCTTC.

This chain joins TRBV2 and TRBJ2-3; 7 bases are shared with TRBD1. Germline assignment: CDR1 SNHLY and CDR2 FYNNEI. The CDR3 consists of 13 residues. J gave up 1 base and V 5 bases, and 0 bases lay outside the gene matches. CDR3 protein: CASSTGGTDTQYF. In nucleotides, the CDR3 is TGTGCCAGCAGTACAGGGGGCACAGATACGCAGTATTTT. Based on the CDR3 plus reference TRBV2 and TRBJ2-3, the full variable domain is EPEVTQTPSHQVTQMGQEVILRCVPISNHLYFYWYRQILGQKVEFLVSFYNNEISEKSEIFDDQFSVERPDGSNFTLKIRSTKLEDSAMYFCASSTGGTDTQYFGPGTRLTVL.

This clone was found once. The chain links TRBV18 to TRBJ2-7, with D possibly TRBD2 on 5 matching bases. CDR1 is KGHSH, CDR2 LQKENI, per germline. Trimming left V 5 bases short and J 0 bases short, with 11 bases between. The CDR3 sequence is 14 residues long. The CDR3 DNA reads TGTGCCAGCTCAGTTTTAGGGAGCTCCTACGAGCAGTACTTC. Its translation is CASSVLGSSYEQYF. The full variable domain, its missing parts supplied by reference TRBV18 and TRBJ2-7, is NAGVMQNPRHLVRRRGQEARLRCSPMKGHSHVYWYRQLPEEGLKFMVYLQKENIIDESGMPKERFSAEFPKEGPSILRIQQVVRGDSAAYFCASSVLGSSYEQYFGPGTRLTVT.

This chain connects TRBV5-1 to TRBJ1-6; D remains ambiguous. The CDR3 consists of 16 residues. Between the trimmed V and J ends, which lost 4 bases and 7 bases, there was a span of 18 bases. Germline CDR1 is SGHRS and CDR2 is YFSETQ. DNA for the CDR3: TGCGCCAGCAGCCAGGATCATGGGAGGGTCAATTCACCCCTCCACTTT. This encodes CASSQDHGRVNSPLHF.

This chain connects TRBV10-1 to TRBJ2-7; D is perhaps TRBD2 (6 bases). Germline V lookup: CDR1 WNHNN, CDR2 SYGVQD (reference sequence). With 11 bases removed from V and 5 bases from J, the gap between germline ends came to 19 bases. The CDR3 is 13 residues long. DNA for the CDR3: TGCGCCGCCAGCGCTAGCGCCGACCACGAGCAGTACTTC. It is translated as CAASASADHEQYF.

This chain connects TRBV6-1 to TRBJ2-3, with TRBD2 matching over 12 bases. Germline V CDR1 and CDR2: MNHNS, SASEGT. The CDR3 spans 15 residues. Unmatched junction bases numbered 1, after V lost 2 bases and J lost 4 bases. The DNA of the CDR3 is TGTGCCAGCAGTGAACTAGCGGGGGGGCCAGATACGCAGTATTTT. Residues: CASSELAGGPDTQYF.

V is TRBV7-3 and J is TRBJ2-3; D perhaps matches TRBD1 (5 bases). The CDR3 covers 14 residues. Germline CDR1 SGHTA, CDR2 FQGTGA. V lost 5 bases to trimming and J lost 2 bases, with 11 bases between them. CDR3 loop: CASSPIGDTDTQYF. The CDR3 region has the DNA TGTGCCAGCAGCCCAATAGGGGACACAGATACGCAGTATTTT.

The rearrangement joins TRBV7-9 to TRBJ1-2; possible D gene TRBD1, 5 bases. Looked up from germline, CDR1 is SEHNR and CDR2 is FQNEAQ (reference sequence). V dropped 1 base and J dropped 6 bases, with 21 bases sitting between them. The CDR3 is 17 residues long. The CDR3 loop reads CASSLDALGRGYHGYTF. In DNA form, the CDR3 reads TGTGCCAGCAGCTTAGATGCCCTGGGTAGGGGTTATCATGGCTACACCTTC.

The chain is built from TRBV6-6 and TRBJ2-3; D perhaps matches TRBD2 (6 bases). Germline-derived CDR1 and CDR2 are MNHNY and SVGAGI (reference sequence). The length of the CDR3 is 14 residues. The germline V and J ends were trimmed by 6 bases and 4 bases, with 14 bases remaining between them. The CDR3 here is CASRDGRRADTQYF. The CDR3 DNA is TGTGCCAGCAGGGACGGGAGAAGGGCAGATACGCAGTATTTT.

The gene calls are TRBV19 and TRBJ2-1; TRBD2 matches 7 bases. CDR3 length: 15 amino acids. The V gene end was trimmed by 7 bases and the J gene end by 2 bases; junction bases not matched to a gene: 8. Germline CDR1 reads LNHDA; CDR2 reads SQIVND (reference sequence). The chain's CDR3 is CASIESAGTYNEQFF. In DNA, the CDR3 is TGTGCCAGTATAGAGTCAGCGGGGACCTACAATGAGCAGTTCTTC. The full variable domain, its missing parts supplied by reference TRBV19 and TRBJ2-1, is DGGITQSPKYLFRKEGQNVTLSCEQNLNHDAMYWYRQDPGQGLRLIYYSQIVNDFQKGDIAEGYSVSREKKESFPLTVTSAQKNPTAFYLCASIESAGTYNEQFFGPGTRLTVL.

The gene calls are TRBV5-1 and TRBJ1-6; a possible D gene is TRBD1 (5 bases). CDR1 is SGHRS, CDR2 YFSETQ, per germline. CDR3 size: 15 residues. Trimming cost V 0 bases and J 9 bases, with 13 bases left between them. This CDR3 reads CASSLAQAGISPLHF. For the CDR3, the DNA is TGCGCCAGCAGCTTGGCCCAGGCAGGGATTTCACCCCTCCACTTT.